This TCR beta chain stems from a study of blood T cell repertoires in COVID-19. Sequencing used immunoSEQ multiplex PCR; TCRdb keeps in-frame clones, though not all of them. The sample holds roughly 380,000 clones, over 75% seen once. This CDR3 contains 14 residues. Germline V gives CDR1 SGHDT, CDR2 YYEEEE. The ends were cut back, 3 bases at V and 7 bases at J, with 14 bases in the middle. This clonotype originated in a woman aged 40 to 50 with COVID-19, enrolled during active disease. Specimen: peripheral blood. The rearrangement uses TRBV5-6 and TRBJ1-3; D possibly corresponds to TRBD1 (6 bases). CDR3 in DNA: TGTGCCAGCAGCTCTGGACAGTGGGTGAACACCATATATTTT. Translating it yields CASSSGQWVNTIYF.